The sequence of this T cell receptor beta chain was determined in a study of cytomegalovirus exposure and HLA in healthy donors. PCR was performed using 60 Vbeta and 13 Jbeta primers. Some clones are missing from TCRdb's copy, which holds only in-frame ones; the method was immunoSEQ multiplex PCR. The sample contains some 130,000 clones, around 80% of which appear only once. This clone came up a few times. The sample comprised PBMCs. This TCR derives from a woman under 30 in good health and CMV-seronegative.

This CDR3 reads CASRPDSLNTEAFF. CDR3 nucleotide sequence: TGTGCCAGCAGACCGGACAGTCTGAACACTGAAGCTTTCTTT. The J gene is TRBJ1-1, the V gene TRBV25-1; possibly TRBD1 for D (6 bases). CDR1 is MGHDK and CDR2 is SYGVNS in the germline V gene. Trimming shortened V by 6 bases and J by 0 bases, and 11 bases separated the two germline ends. This CDR3 is built from 14 residues.